A selection of T cell receptor beta chains follows, all from one sample in a study of blood T cell repertoires in COVID-19. Produced via immunoSEQ multiplex PCR; TCRdb's table is partial and in-frame only. The sample has fewer than 300,000 clones, about 88% seen once. Material for sequencing was peripheral blood. The receptor source for this set is a woman between 40 and 50 years old who had recovered from COVID-19. Both conserved end residues are part of each CDR3. A D gene is named only where the DNA matches it firmly. Clone sizes are given selectively: once, few, many, or a class where the clone is expanded.

d_call cdr3_length clone_size j_call v_call cdr3_nt cdr3_aa
TRBD1 15 . TRBJ2-2 TRBV7-3 TGTGCCAGCAGCTTACAGGGGGCGAACACCGGGGAGCTGTTTTTT CASSLQGANTGELFF
TRBD2 15 . TRBJ2-1 TRBV6-1 TGTGCCACCTACCCCGGGACTAGCGGGAGCAATGAGCAGTTCTTC CATYPGTSGSNEQFF
. 15 . TRBJ2-3 TRBV6-2/TRBV6-3 TGTGCCAGCAGTTATGGGGTCGCGGGTCCAGATACGCAGTATTTT CASSYGVAGPDTQYF
. 13 . TRBJ2-1 TRBV27 TGTGCCAGCAGTTTAGCGGGGTACAATGAGCAGTTCTTC CASSLAGYNEQFF
. 11 . TRBJ2-7 TRBV10-2 TGCGCCAGCAGCCGACTTGAGGAGCAGTACTTC CASSRLEEQYF
. 18 . TRBJ2-3 TRBV4-2 TGTGCCAGCAGCCAATATGCCGGCGCCGGGATTTCGGCAGATACGCAGTATTTT CASSQYAGAGISADTQYF
TRBD2 20 . TRBJ2-1 TRBV13 TGTGCCAGCAGCTTAGCTGGGACTAGCGGTGGGTGGGGCTCCTACAATGAGCAGTTCTTC CASSLAGTSGGWGSYNEQFF
TRBD1 16 few TRBJ1-1 TRBV12-5 TGTGCTAGTGGTTTGGACCCCAGGGGGCGGGGAACTGAAGCTTTCTTT CASGLDPRGRGTEAFF
. 13 . TRBJ2-5 TRBV6-6 TGTGCCAGCAGTTCGGGACATCGGGAGACCCAGTACTTC CASSSGHRETQYF
TRBD2 17 . TRBJ2-1 TRBV4-3 TGCGCCAGCAGCCAAGATCCGGGCGGGAGGGCCGGAACAGCGCAGTTCTTC CASSQDPGGRAGTAQFF
TRBD1 15 . TRBJ1-4 TRBV4-3 TGCGCCAGCAGCCAAGATGGGACAGGAAATGAAAAACTGTTTTTT CASSQDGTGNEKLFF
TRBD1 14 . TRBJ1-4 TRBV7-9 TGTGCCAGCAGCCCGGGACAGAACAATGAAAAACTGTTTTTT CASSPGQNNEKLFF
TRBD1 14 few TRBJ1-6 TRBV3-1/TRBV3-2 TGTGCCAGCAGCCCGGGACAGGGAGGTTCACCCCTCCACTTT CASSPGQGGSPLHF
. 14 . TRBJ1-5 TRBV6-5 TGTGCCAGCCGCGACATATATAGCAATCAGCCCCAGCATTTT CASRDIYSNQPQHF
. 16 . TRBJ2-2 TRBV7-2 TGTGCCAGCAGCTTAGGGAGCCCCCGAGGCACCGGGGAGCTGTTTTTT CASSLGSPRGTGELFF
TRBD1 13 . TRBJ1-2 TRBV7-9 TGTGCCAGCAGCCCCCCAGGGGGGTGGGGCTACACCTTC CASSPPGGWGYTF
TRBD1 14 . TRBJ1-1 TRBV7-2 TGTGCCAGCAGCCCGGGACAGATGAACACTGAAGCTTTCTTT CASSPGQMNTEAFF
. 11 . TRBJ2-1 TRBV19 TGTGCCAGTAGTTCCGGGAATGAGCAGTTCTTC CASSSGNEQFF
TRBD2 16 . TRBJ2-1 TRBV7-8 TGTGCCAGCAGCCCCCTAGGGACTAGCGGGAGGAATGAGCAGTTCTTC CASSPLGTSGRNEQFF
. 14 . TRBJ2-7 TRBV11-2 TGTGCCAGCAGCCCGCACACGGGGACCTACGAGCAGTACTTC CASSPHTGTYEQYF
. 14 . TRBJ1-3 TRBV5-1 TGCGCCAGCAGCTTGGGGACACCGGGAAACACCATATATTTT CASSLGTPGNTIYF
. 17 . TRBJ1-1 TRBV9 TGTGCCAGCAGCGTAGACCCCGGGGGGGGGCTGAGGACTGAAGCTTTCTTT CASSVDPGGGLRTEAFF
TRBD2 15 . TRBJ2-1 TRBV5-1 TGCGCCAGCAGCACCCGACTAGCGGGAGTAAATGAGCAGTTCTTC CASSTRLAGVNEQFF
TRBD2 15 . TRBJ2-3 TRBV6-5 TGTGCCAGCAGAGACGGACTAGCGGGAGTAGATACGCAGTATTTT CASRDGLAGVDTQYF
TRBD2 15 . TRBJ2-2 TRBV30 TGTGCCTGGAGTGTTACTAGCGGGAAGGCCGGGGAGCTGTTTTTT CAWSVTSGKAGELFF
. 16 . TRBJ1-2 TRBV6-2/TRBV6-3 TGTGCCAGCAGTTCGGCGGGACCCCAGGGACTCTATGGCTACACCTTC CASSSAGPQGLYGYTF
TRBD1 15 . TRBJ2-5 TRBV5-1 TGCGCCAGCAGCTTGGCCCGACAGGGGCAAGAGACCCAGTACTTC CASSLARQGQETQYF
. 14 . TRBJ2-2 TRBV3-1/TRBV3-2 TGTGCCAGCAGCCCGCAGGGCGTTGGAGGGGAGCTGTTTTTT CASSPQGVGGELFF
TRBD1 17 . TRBJ2-2 TRBV5-1 TGCGCCAGCAGCTCGACTCACGGACAGGGCCCCACCGGGGAGCTGTTTTTT CASSSTHGQGPTGELFF
TRBD1 17 . TRBJ2-7 TRBV19 TGTGCCAGTAGTGCCACTCGGACAGGGGGCGTTTTTTACGAGCAGTACTTC CASSATRTGGVFYEQYF
. 12 . TRBJ2-7 TRBV5-6 TGTGCCAGCAGCTTGTCCGGGTACGAGCAGTACTTC CASSLSGYEQYF
. 15 . TRBJ2-3 TRBV18 TGTGCCAGCTCACCCCCCGGGACTAGCACAGATACGCAGTATTTT CASSPPGTSTDTQYF
. 13 . TRBJ2-2 TRBV27 TGTGCCAGCAGTTCCTCCCCCACCGGGGAGCTGTTTTTT CASSSSPTGELFF
. 15 . TRBJ2-7 TRBV7-2 TGTGCCAGCGTCCCCCAGGCTCTGAGCTCCTACGAGCAGTACTTC CASVPQALSSYEQYF
TRBD1 16 . TRBJ2-4 TRBV9 TGTGCCAGCAGCGCCGGGACAGGACCAGCCAAAAACATTCAGTACTTC CASSAGTGPAKNIQYF
. 13 once TRBJ1-2 TRBV6-5 TGTGCCAGCACCGGAGTCGGGGCGGGGGGCTACACCTTC CASTGVGAGGYTF
TRBD1 13 . TRBJ1-2 TRBV7-2 TGTGCCAGCACCCGGACAGGGTTCGATGGCTACACCTTC CASTRTGFDGYTF
TRBD2 16 . TRBJ2-5 TRBV15 TGTGCCACCAGCCCGGGACTAGTGATCTGGGGGTTGGCCCAGTACTTC CATSPGLVIWGLAQYF
TRBD2 14 . TRBJ2-1 TRBV2 TGTGCCAGCAGGGCTAGCGGGGGCTACAATGAGCAGTTCTTC CASRASGGYNEQFF
TRBD1 14 . TRBJ1-1 TRBV6-5 TGTGCCAGCAGGCGGGACAGGAAGAACACTGAAGCTTTCTTT CASRRDRKNTEAFF
. 16 . TRBJ1-1 TRBV7-9 TGTGCCAGCAGCCCCGGTCGTAGCCTCCGGAACACTGAAGCTTTCTTT CASSPGRSLRNTEAFF
TRBD1 16 . TRBJ2-1 TRBV27 TGTGCCAGCAGTTTATGGGGGCAGGGGGCTGGCAATGAGCAGTTCTTC CASSLWGQGAGNEQFF
. 11 . TRBJ1-1 TRBV30 TGTGCCTGGCTGGGGAGGACTGAAGCTTTCTTT CAWLGRTEAFF
. 17 . TRBJ2-1 TRBV4-1 TGCGCCAGCAGCCAAGACCGTACCCTAGCCGACTACAATGAGCAGTTCTTC CASSQDRTLADYNEQFF
TRBD1 15 once TRBJ1-2 TRBV27 TGTGCCAGCAGTTCCTTACAGGGGGCTGGCTATGGCTACACCTTC CASSSLQGAGYGYTF
. 14 . TRBJ2-1 TRBV7-3 TGTGCCAGCAGCCCCGTCTTCCCCCACAATGAGCAGTTCTTC CASSPVFPHNEQFF